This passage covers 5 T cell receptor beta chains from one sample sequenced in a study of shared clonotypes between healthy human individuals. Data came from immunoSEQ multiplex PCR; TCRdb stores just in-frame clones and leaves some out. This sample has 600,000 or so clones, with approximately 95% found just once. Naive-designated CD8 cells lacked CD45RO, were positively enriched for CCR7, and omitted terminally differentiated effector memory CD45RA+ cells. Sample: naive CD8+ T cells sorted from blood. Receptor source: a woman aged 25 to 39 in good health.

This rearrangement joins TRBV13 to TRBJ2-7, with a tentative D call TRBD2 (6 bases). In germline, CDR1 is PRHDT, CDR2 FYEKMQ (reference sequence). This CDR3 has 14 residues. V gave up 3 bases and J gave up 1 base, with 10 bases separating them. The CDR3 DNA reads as TGTGCCAGCAGCTTTGGTAGCGGTTCCTACGAGCAGTACTTC. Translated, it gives CASSFGSGSYEQYF.

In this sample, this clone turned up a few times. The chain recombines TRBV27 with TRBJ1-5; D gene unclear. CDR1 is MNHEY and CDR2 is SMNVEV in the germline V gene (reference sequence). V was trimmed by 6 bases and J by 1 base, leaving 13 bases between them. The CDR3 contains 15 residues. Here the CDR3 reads CASSPLEGSNQPQHF. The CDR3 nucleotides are TGTGCCAGCAGCCCGCTTGAAGGGAGCAATCAGCCCCAGCATTTT.

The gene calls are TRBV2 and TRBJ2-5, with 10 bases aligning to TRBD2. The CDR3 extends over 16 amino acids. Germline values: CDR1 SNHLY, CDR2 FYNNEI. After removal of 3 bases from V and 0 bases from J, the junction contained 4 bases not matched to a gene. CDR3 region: CASSETSGRDQETQYF. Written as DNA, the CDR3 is TGTGCCAGCAGTGAGACCAGCGGGAGGGACCAAGAGACCCAGTACTTC. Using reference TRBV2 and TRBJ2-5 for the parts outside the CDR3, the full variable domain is EPEVTQTPSHQVTQMGQEVILRCVPISNHLYFYWYRQILGQKVEFLVSFYNNEISEKSEIFDDQFSVERPDGSNFTLKIRSTKLEDSAMYFCASSETSGRDQETQYFGPGTRLLVL.

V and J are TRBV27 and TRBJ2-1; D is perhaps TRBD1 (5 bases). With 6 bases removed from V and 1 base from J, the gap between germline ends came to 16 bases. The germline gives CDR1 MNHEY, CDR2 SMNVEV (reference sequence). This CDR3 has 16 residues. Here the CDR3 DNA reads TGTGCCAGCAGGGGAATAAGGGGCTCGTCCTACAATGAGCAGTTCTTC. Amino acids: CASRGIRGSSYNEQFF.

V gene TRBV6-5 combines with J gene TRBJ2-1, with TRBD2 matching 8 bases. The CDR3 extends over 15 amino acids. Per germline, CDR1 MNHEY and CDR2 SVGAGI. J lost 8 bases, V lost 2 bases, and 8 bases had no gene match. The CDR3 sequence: CASSYGTRGGDEQFF. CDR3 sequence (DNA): TGTGCCAGCAGTTACGGGACTAGGGGAGGCGATGAGCAGTTCTTC.